A selection of T cell receptor beta chains follows, all from one sample in a study of T cells in Graves' hyperthyroidism and ophthalmopathy. MiXCR, run by TCRdb on the multiplex PCR reads, gives a single entry per CDR3 protein. There are some 800,000 distinct CDR3 sequences in the sample; more than 30% occur only once, and 7% to 10% lies in the top ten. Sequenced sample: blood. These receptors were collected from a young man with Graves' hyperthyroidism. The CDR3 runs from the conserved cysteine through the conserved F or W. The order of the fields is CDR3 protein, CDR3 DNA, J gene, clone size, D gene, V gene. D genes are given only for firm matches. Clone size is stated in some rows and not others, as once, few, many or a class when expanded.

CASSEGGTGGETQYF,TGTGCCAGCAGTGAAGGGGGGACAGGGGGAGAGACCCAGTACTTC,TRBJ2-5,once,TRBD1,TRBV2
CASSPPRQADFGQPQHF,TGTGCCAGCAGTCCACCCCGACAGGCCGACTTCGGGCAGCCCCAGCATTTT,TRBJ1-5,.,.,TRBV7-9
CASRETGGGDEQYF,TGTGCCAGCAGGGAGACAGGGGGAGGCGACGAGCAGTACTTC,TRBJ2-7,many,TRBD1,TRBV2
CASSLTRETQYF,TGTGCCAGCAGCTTAACTAGGGAGACCCAGTACTTC,TRBJ2-5,many,.,TRBV7-2
CASSRDRGQYEQYF,TGTGCCAGCAGCCGGGACAGGGGGCAATACGAGCAGTACTTC,TRBJ2-7,.,TRBD1,TRBV19
CASSVGSGGSIKTQYF,TGTGCCAGCAGCGTAGGTAGCGGGGGGTCGATCAAGACCCAGTACTTC,TRBJ2-5,few,TRBD2,TRBV9
CAVRDLNNQPQHF,TGTGCCGTCCGGGACCTGAACAACCAGCCCCAGCATTTT,TRBJ1-5,.,.,TRBV10-3
CASILGGQETQYF,TGTGCCTCCATCCTCGGGGGACAAGAGACCCAGTACTTC,TRBJ2-5,.,.,TRBV10-3
CASSLRQGWSYEQYF,TGCGCCAGCAGCTTGCGGCAGGGGTGGTCCTACGAGCAGTACTTC,TRBJ2-7,few,.,TRBV5-1
CASSYSTLAVETQYF,TGTGCCAGCAGTTACTCTACACTAGCTGTAGAGACCCAGTACTTC,TRBJ2-5,.,.,TRBV6-5
CSARKDADTRQYF,TGCAGTGCTAGAAAGGACGCCGACACACGGCAGTACTTC,TRBJ2-7,.,.,TRBV20-1
CATSSHSAGFYVQYF,TGTGCCACCAGCAGCCATTCAGCGGGGTTCTACGTGCAGTACTTC,TRBJ2-7,.,TRBD2,TRBV15
CASSDVGYTEAFF,TGTGCCAGCAGTGATGTGGGTTATACTGAAGCTTTCTTT,TRBJ1-1,.,.,TRBV10-2
CASSMTGGDEKLFF,TGTGCCAGCAGTATGACAGGGGGCGATGAAAAACTGTTTTTT,TRBJ1-4,.,TRBD1,TRBV6-5
CASSQVAGEHYGYTF,TGCGCCAGCAGCCAAGTAGCAGGGGAGCACTATGGCTACACCTTC,TRBJ1-2,few,.,TRBV11-2
CASSPDGGKETQYF,TGTGCCAGCAGCCCGGACGGTGGGAAAGAGACCCAGTACTTC,TRBJ2-5,.,.,TRBV6-5
CASREGTTQHF,TGTGCCAGCAGGGAGGGGACTACCCAGCATTTT,TRBJ1-5,.,.,TRBV2
CAGRRFNCGTEAFF,TGTGCCGGGCGCCGTTTTAATTGCGGAACTGAAGCTTTCTTT,TRBJ1-1,many,.,TRBV24-1
CASTSAFGEHEQYF,TGTGCCAGCACCTCAGCGTTTGGGGAGCACGAGCAGTACTTC,TRBJ2-7,.,.,TRBV6-5
CASRDGTETEAFF,TGCGCCAGCAGGGATGGGACGGAGACTGAAGCTTTCTTT,TRBJ1-1,few,.,TRBV5-1
CAISGLARDRVKSPLHF,TGTGCCATCAGTGGGCTGGCACGGGACAGGGTGAAATCACCCCTCCACTTT,TRBJ1-6,many,TRBD1,TRBV10-3
CSLELGYTF,TGCAGCTTAGAGCTCGGCTACACCTTC,TRBJ1-2,.,.,TRBV29-1